Given below is one T cell receptor (beta chain) in context. Additional DNA sequences in this sample encode the identical CDR3. The data derive from a study of blood T cell repertoires in COVID-19. The method was immunoSEQ multiplex PCR; TCRdb's version includes in-frame clones alone and lacks a portion of them. This table holds about 400,000 clones, roughly 90% found once. The length of the CDR3 is 11 residues. V lost 6 bases and J 2 bases, leaving 4 bases between the germline ends. V and J are TRBV12-3 or TRBV12-4 and TRBJ1-2; D not certain. The sample taken for sequencing was peripheral blood. This receptor was identified in a man between 40 and 49 years old with acute or convalescent COVID-19. The CDR3 bases are TGTGCCAGCAGCCCGAACTATGGCTACACCTTC. Its translation: CASSPNYGYTF.